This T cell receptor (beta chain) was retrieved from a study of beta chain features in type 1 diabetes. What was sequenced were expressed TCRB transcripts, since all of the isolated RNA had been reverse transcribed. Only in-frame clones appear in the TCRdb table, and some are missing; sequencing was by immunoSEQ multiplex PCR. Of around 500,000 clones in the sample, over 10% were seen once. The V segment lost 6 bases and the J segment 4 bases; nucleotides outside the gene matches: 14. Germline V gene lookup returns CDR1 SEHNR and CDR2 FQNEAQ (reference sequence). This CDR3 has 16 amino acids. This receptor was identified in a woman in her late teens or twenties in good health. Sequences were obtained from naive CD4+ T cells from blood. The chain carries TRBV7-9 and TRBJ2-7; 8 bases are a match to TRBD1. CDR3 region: CASRPRTGSEYYEQYF. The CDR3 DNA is TGTGCCAGCAGACCACGGACAGGGTCCGAATATTACGAGCAGTACTTC. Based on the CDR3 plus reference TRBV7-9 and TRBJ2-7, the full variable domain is DTGVSQNPRHKITKRGQNVTFRCDPISEHNRLYWYRQTLGQGPEFLTYFQNEAQLEKSRLLSDRFSAERPKGSFSTLEIQRTEQGDSAMYLCASRPRTGSEYYEQYFGPGTRLTVT.